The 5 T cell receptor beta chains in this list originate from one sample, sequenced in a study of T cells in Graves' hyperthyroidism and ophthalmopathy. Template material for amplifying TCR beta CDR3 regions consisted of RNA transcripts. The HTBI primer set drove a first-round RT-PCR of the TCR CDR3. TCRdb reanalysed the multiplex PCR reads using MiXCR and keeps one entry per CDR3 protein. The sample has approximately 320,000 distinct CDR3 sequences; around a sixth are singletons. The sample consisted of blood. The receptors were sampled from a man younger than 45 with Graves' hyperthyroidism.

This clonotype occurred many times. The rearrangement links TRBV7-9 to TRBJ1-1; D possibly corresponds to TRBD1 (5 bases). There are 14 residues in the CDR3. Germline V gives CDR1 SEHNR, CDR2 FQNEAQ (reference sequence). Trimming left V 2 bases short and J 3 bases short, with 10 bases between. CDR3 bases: TGTGCCAGCAGCTTACAGGGTGCAGACACTGAAGCTTTCTTT. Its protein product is CASSLQGADTEAFF.

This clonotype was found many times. The CDR3 loop is CSARDVSGRAPETQYF. The DNA for the CDR3 is TGCAGTGCTAGAGATGTTAGCGGGAGGGCCCCTGAGACCCAGTACTTC. The chain links TRBV20-1 to TRBJ2-5; TRBD2 matches 11 bases. The V and J ends lost 0 bases and 5 bases, in that order; junction bases with no gene match: 8. From germline, CDR1 is DFQATT and CDR2 SNEGSKA (reference sequence). The CDR3 has 16 amino acids.

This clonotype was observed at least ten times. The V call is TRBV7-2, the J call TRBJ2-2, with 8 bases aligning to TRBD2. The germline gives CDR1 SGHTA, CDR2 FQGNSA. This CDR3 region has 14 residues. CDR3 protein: CVWRRLAIGGELFF. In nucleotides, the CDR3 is TGTGTCTGGAGACGACTAGCGATTGGCGGGGAGCTGTTTTTT. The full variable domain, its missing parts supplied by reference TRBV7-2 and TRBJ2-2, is GAGVSQSPSNKVTEKGKDVELRCDPISGHTALYWYRQSLGQGLEFLIYFQGNSAPDKSGLPSDRFSAERTGGSVSTLTIQRTQQEDSAVYLCVWRRLAIGGELFFGEGSRLTVL.

The chain's CDR3 is CASSQDSLLAGYGYTF. The CDR3 DNA is TGTGCCAGCAGCCAAGATAGTCTCCTAGCGGGCTATGGCTACACCTTC. The chain has TRBV4-2 and TRBJ1-2; D gene uncertain. The CDR3 is 16 residues long. Germline lookup yields CDR1 LGHNA and CDR2 YNFKEQ. Trimming pared 0 bases from V and 4 bases from J, leaving 15 bases between.

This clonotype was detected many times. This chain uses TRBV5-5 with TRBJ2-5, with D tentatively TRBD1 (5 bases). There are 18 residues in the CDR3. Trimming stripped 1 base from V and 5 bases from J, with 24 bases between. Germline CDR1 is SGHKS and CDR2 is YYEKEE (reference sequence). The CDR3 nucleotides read TGTGCCAGCAGCTTGCTCCCATGGGGTTCCAGGGCCGGCGAGACCCAGTACTTC. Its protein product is CASSLLPWGSRAGETQYF.